Here is one T cell receptor (beta chain) with its context. The antigen this receptor binds is unknown. The input lacks base qualities; no much larger clone sits a single base away. This specimen comes from a study of shared clonotypes between healthy human individuals (dated by TCRdb to the early 2020s). Looking at the study overall: A few men and a couple of women, aged 18 to 49 years, made up the cohort. For each donor, CD4 naive and CD4 memory were each given three plates, CD8 naive was given two plates, and CD8 memory was given one plate. The study deeply sequenced blood TCR repertoires of five healthy adults to estimate repertoire size and the extent of clonotype sharing between individuals. To increase sequencing depth and limit assay-specific biases, TCR repertoire library preparation and sequencing were carried out by different laboratories using diverse techniques. Per donor, leukapheresis produced somewhere between about 0.9 and 9 billion PBMCs.

The donors were healthy, HIV-negative adults with no recently reported acute infections or vaccinations. Only Caucasian adults living in Nashville, Tennessee, USA were represented among the donors. CD4+ T cells were enriched by magnetic negative selection; naive cells were then positively selected on CD45RA, and the negative fraction formed the memory subset. After blood collection by leukapheresis, PBMCs were isolated using Ficoll-Histopaque density gradient centrifugation and then cryopreserved in the vapor phase of liquid nitrogen. Purity and quantity of every magnetically sorted T cell population were checked by analytical flow cytometry. Genomic DNA was isolated from each sorted fraction and quantified by UV absorbance on a Nanodrop 2000c. What the study reported, not specific to this receptor: Naive subsets generally had larger estimated clonotype richness than memory subsets. Clonotypes shared by all four sorted-subset donors showed higher generation probabilities than non-shared clonotypes. Sampling was limited to blood, and TCR repertoires in tissue likely differ from TCR repertoires in blood. Incomplete sequencing was indicated by rarefaction of sorted-subset datasets, despite the large sequencing depth. When a handful of donors were compared, the shared fraction of clonotypes was about 5% for naive CD4, 3.5% to 4% for naive CD8, more than 2% for memory CD4, and around 0.37% for memory CD8. Because the study included a small number of donors, the genetic and exposure-history diversity represented was limited. Pairwise subsampling indicated that sequencing depth was expected to affect the degree of clonotype sharing among donors.

TCR CDR3 regions were amplified from genomic DNA by multiplex PCR using the deep immunoSEQ assay. Genomic DNA extracted from each cell subset was distributed evenly over all wells of several immunoSEQ 96-well plates, and each plate served as one replicate. Each replicate PCR for sorted subsets received approximately 220 ng genomic DNA, equal to about 30,000 T cell genomes. Purified libraries were quantified with a Qubit 3.0 fluorometer, sized on a Bioanalyzer 2100, and re-quantified with the KAPA Library Quantification kit. A separate single-read 150-cycle Illumina NextSeq 550 flow cell was used to sequence each immunoSEQ 96-well plate. Regarding the original processing steps: Because only junctional sequences without quality scores were contained in the immunoSEQ output, filtering matching that applied to full-length reads could not be performed. Sequences were annotated with PyIR, a Python wrapper for IgBLAST v1.9, and V/J genes and CDR3 were assigned using IMGT germline references. Reads were filtered out if the reads had weak V/J assignments (E-value above 1e-6), no CDR3, stop codons, out-of-frame junctions, or ambiguous translated residues. V3J clonotypes were defined by identical inferred V gene, J gene, and CDR3 amino acid sequence. Percentage overlap between repertoires was calculated by dividing the number of shared unique clonotypes by the size of the smaller repertoire. Three approaches were used to assess repertoire richness: RTK rarefaction, the Chao1 estimator, and Recon v2.1 estimates of unobserved clonotypes. Generation probabilities for all TCRbeta clonotypes obtained by the gDNA method from a handful of donors were computed using OLGA. What TCRdb holds here is the immuneACCESS table cut down to in-frame rearrangements. Part of the clones is not present; checked against another copy, under half of the missing clones reflect an unresolved V gene, and the others are unexplained. From that table come the V and J calls and clone size; the DNA was used to work out D and trimming. This sample holds 850,000 to 1,100,000 clones; around 77% were observed only once. The ten largest clones take up roughly 0.9% of the sample.

Taken from the germline V gene (reference sequence), the CDR1 and CDR2 loops are SGHNT and YYREEE. V loses 6 bases, J loses 8 bases, and the germline ends lie 23 bases apart. The CDR3 sequence holds 15 residues, the cysteine and phenylalanine included. Only CDR3 DNA remains: 45 bases, in frame from the first base. The chain joins TRBV5-4 to TRBJ1-2; tentative D gene TRBD1, with 6 bases matching. The clonotype comes from a man aged 18 to 30 in good health. Some clones in this sample may be carry-over from other donors' samples. Sequenced material: memory CD4+ T cells from PBMCs. According to the study, the label for this sample's cell subset or site signals: CD45RA-negative fraction. For the CDR3, the sequence is CASNREGVGSGGYTF. The nucleotide sequence is TGTGCCAGCAACAGGGAAGGGGTCGGGAGTGGAGGCTACACCTTC.